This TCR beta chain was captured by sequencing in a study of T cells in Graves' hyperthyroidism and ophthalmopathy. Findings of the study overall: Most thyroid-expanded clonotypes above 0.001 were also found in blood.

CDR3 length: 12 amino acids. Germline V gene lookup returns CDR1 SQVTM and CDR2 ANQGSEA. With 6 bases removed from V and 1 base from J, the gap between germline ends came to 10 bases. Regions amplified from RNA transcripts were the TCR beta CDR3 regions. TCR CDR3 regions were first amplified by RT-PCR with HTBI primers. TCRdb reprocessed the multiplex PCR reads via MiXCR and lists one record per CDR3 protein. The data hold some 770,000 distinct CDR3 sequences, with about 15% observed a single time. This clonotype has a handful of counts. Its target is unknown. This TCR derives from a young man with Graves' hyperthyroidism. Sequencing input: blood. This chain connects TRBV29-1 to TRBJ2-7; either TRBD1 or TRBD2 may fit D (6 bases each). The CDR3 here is CSVGGQSYEQYF. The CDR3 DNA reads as TGCAGCGTAGGGGGGCAGTCCTACGAGCAGTACTTC.